These T cell receptor beta chains were read from a single sample in a study of shared clonotypes between healthy human individuals. The assay was immunoSEQ multiplex PCR, and TCRdb's table has in-frame clones only and misses some. The sample carries 1.6 million or so clones, about 98.5% recorded once. The source material was naive CD4+ T cells sorted from blood. Source of these receptors: a man aged 25 to 45 in good health. Each CDR3 is given with its conserved first and last residue. The D gene is left open where the match is weak. Rows may omit the clone size; those that give it use once, few, many or a size class.

CASSGTRVSSYNEQFF TGCGCCAGCAGCGGTACAAGGGTCTCCTCCTACAATGAGCAGTTCTTC TRBV5-1 NA TRBJ2-1 NA
CASRGSFLDDTQYF TGTGCCAGCAGGGGATCGTTTTTGGATGATACGCAGTATTTT TRBV28 NA TRBJ2-3 NA
CASSPTLEASGRHEQYF TGTGCCAGCAGCCCGACATTGGAGGCTAGCGGGAGGCACGAGCAGTACTTC TRBV11-2 NA TRBJ2-7 TRBD2
CASSRTSGAYEQYF TGTGCCAGCAGCAGGACTAGCGGAGCCTACGAGCAGTACTTC TRBV5-6 NA TRBJ2-7 TRBD2
CASCGAGVATGELFF TGTGCCAGCTGTGGGGCAGGGGTTGCCACCGGGGAGCTGTTTTTT TRBV6-6 once TRBJ2-2 NA
CSASRTGELFF TGCAGTGCTAGCCGCACCGGGGAGCTGTTTTTT TRBV20-1 NA TRBJ2-2 NA
CASSNSGGYTF TGTGCCAGCAGCAATTCAGGTGGCTACACCTTC TRBV9 NA TRBJ1-2 NA
CASSPIGTASYEQYF TGTGCCAGCTCACCAATCGGGACAGCCTCCTACGAGCAGTACTTC TRBV18 NA TRBJ2-7 TRBD1
CASSPHLVTEQYF TGTGCCAGCAGCCCCCACCTAGTCACCGAGCAGTACTTC TRBV9 NA TRBJ2-7 NA
CASSLRGQDPQETQYF TGTGCCAGCAGCTTGAGGGGACAGGACCCCCAAGAGACCCAGTACTTC TRBV7-9 NA TRBJ2-5 TRBD1
CASSPGLAGGETQYF TGTGCCAGCTCCCCTGGTCTAGCGGGAGGGGAGACCCAGTACTTC TRBV9 NA TRBJ2-5 TRBD2
CASSPETGYYGYTF TGTGCCAGCTCACCAGAGACAGGGTACTATGGCTACACCTTC TRBV18 once TRBJ1-2 TRBD1
CASSGPIGITEAFF TGTGCCAGCAGCGGGCCAATCGGGATCACTGAAGCTTTCTTT TRBV5-5 NA TRBJ1-1 NA
CATSREGTTSETQYF TGTGCCACCAGCAGAGAGGGGACTACCTCGGAGACCCAGTACTTC TRBV15 NA TRBJ2-5 TRBD2
CASSSIAGPGPDTQYF TGCGCCAGCAGCTCCATAGCGGGACCCGGACCAGATACGCAGTATTTT TRBV5-1 NA TRBJ2-3 TRBD2
CASSRHLVRLSPTDTQYF TGTGCCAGCAGCCGACACTTAGTAAGGTTATCCCCCACAGATACGCAGTATTTT TRBV7-8 NA TRBJ2-3 NA
CASSLQVSEQYF TGTGCCAGCAGCTTACAGGTTTCCGAGCAGTACTTC TRBV7-8 once TRBJ2-7 NA